This TCR beta chain was sequenced during a study of molecular identifiers for immune sequencing clone quantification. Deletions cut 6 bases from V and 6 bases from J, with 11 bases between. The CDR3 extends over 12 amino acids. This clonotype occurred a few times. Bulk TCR libraries used previously described methods and listed TCR primers. TCRdb called the PCR reads again in MiXCR, with one record for every CDR3 protein. The sample lists about 320,000 distinct CDR3 sequences, 20% to 25% occurring once. The origin of this receptor is a human donor in good health. Some libraries in this study had Jurkat cell RNA spiked in. The sequenced sample consisted of naive CD8+ T cells from blood, with Jurkat cell RNA spiked in. Noted subset: FACS-sorted CD8+CD4-CCR7+CD45RA+ naive T cells. The chain is built from TRBV12-3 or TRBV12-4 and TRBJ1-1; D is possibly TRBD1 (5 bases). In DNA form, the CDR3 reads TGTGCCAGCAGCGCAGGGTTCTCTGAAGCTTTCTTT. This gives the protein CASSAGFSEAFF.